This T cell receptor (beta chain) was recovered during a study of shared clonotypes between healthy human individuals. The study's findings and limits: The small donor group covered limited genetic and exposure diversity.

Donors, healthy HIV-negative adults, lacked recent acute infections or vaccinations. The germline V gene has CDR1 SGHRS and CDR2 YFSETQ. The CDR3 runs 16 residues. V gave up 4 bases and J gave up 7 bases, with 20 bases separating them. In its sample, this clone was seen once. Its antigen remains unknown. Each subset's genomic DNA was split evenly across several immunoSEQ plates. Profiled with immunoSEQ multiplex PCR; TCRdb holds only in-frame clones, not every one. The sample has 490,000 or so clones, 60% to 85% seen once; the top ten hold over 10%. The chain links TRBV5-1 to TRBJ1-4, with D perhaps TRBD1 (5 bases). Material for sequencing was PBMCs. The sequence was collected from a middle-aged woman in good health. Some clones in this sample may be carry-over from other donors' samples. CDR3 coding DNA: TGCGCCAGCAGCCCAATGACAACGGGGGAGGGTGAAAAACTGTTTTTT. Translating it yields CASSPMTTGEGEKLFF.